The T cell receptor beta chain described here comes from a study of glioma-infiltrating T cells after dendritic cell vaccination. Study information: Glioblastoma patients came from Phase I and II dendritic cell vaccination trials. Autologous tumor lysate-pulsed dendritic cell vaccination was given between the early 2000s and the early 2010s. Three intradermal dendritic cell vaccine injections were given every two weeks.

The length of the CDR3 is 14 residues. Trimming removed 4 bases from V and 3 bases from J, with 13 bases in between. In germline, CDR1 is SGHRS, CDR2 YFSETQ. Time point meaning: after dendritic cell vaccination, including at tumor progression/relapse. PBMC sampling occurred before vaccination, two weeks after the third dose, and at progression. The assay was immunoSEQ multiplex PCR, and TCRdb's table has in-frame clones only and misses some. The sample carries 55,000 to 75,000 clones, around 85% recorded once. The chain uses TRBV5-1 and TRBJ1-2, with D perhaps matching TRBD1 (6 bases). This TCR was sampled from a human donor with glioblastoma. The source was blood, collected after dendritic cell vaccination. The DNA for the CDR3 is TGCGCCAGCAGCAAACAGGGAGTTGACTATGGCTACACCTTC. Residues: CASSKQGVDYGYTF.